This TCR beta chain was retrieved from a study of T cells in Graves' hyperthyroidism and ophthalmopathy. Study observations and caveats: Most thyroid clonotypes with frequency above 0.001 were detected in blood. From stable hyperthyroidism, ophthalmopathy was set apart by a 13 V-J model.

RNA transcripts served as the template for amplifying TCR beta CDR3 regions. During a first-round RT-PCR of the TCR CDR3, the HTBI primer set was used. Each CDR3 protein gets one entry after TCRdb re-called the multiplex PCR reads with MiXCR. The data hold some 760,000 distinct CDR3 sequences, with around 13% observed a single time. Turning to this clonotype: What it recognizes is unknown.

The receptor was derived from a young woman with Graves' hyperthyroidism. The sequenced sample consisted of blood.

CDR3: CASGFFNEQFF. For the CDR3, the DNA is TGTGCTAGTGGTTTCTTCAATGAGCAGTTCTTC. The chain recombines TRBV12-5 with TRBJ2-1; the D is unclear. Per germline, CDR1 LGHNT and CDR2 FRNRAP. Between the trimmed V and J ends, which lost 3 bases and 6 bases, there was a span of 3 bases. CDR3 size: 11 residues. Filled out from reference TRBV12-5 and TRBJ2-1, the complete variable domain reads DARVTQTPRHKVTEMGQEVTMRCQPILGHNTVFWYRQTMMQGLELLAYFRNRAPLDDSGMPKDRFSAEMPDATLATLKIQPSEPRDSAVYFCASGFFNEQFFGPGTRLTVL.